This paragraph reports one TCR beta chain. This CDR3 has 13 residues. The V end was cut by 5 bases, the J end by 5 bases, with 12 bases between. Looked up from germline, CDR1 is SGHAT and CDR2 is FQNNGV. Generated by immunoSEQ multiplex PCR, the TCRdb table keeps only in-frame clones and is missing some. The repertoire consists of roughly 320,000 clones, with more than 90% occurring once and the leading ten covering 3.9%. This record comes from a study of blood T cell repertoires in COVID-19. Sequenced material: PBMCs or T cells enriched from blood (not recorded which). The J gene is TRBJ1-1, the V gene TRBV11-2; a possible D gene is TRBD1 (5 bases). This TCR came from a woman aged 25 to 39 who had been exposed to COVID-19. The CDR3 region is CASSPLKGTEAFF. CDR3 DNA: TGTGCCAGCAGCCCTCTAAAGGGGACTGAAGCTTTCTTT.